This T cell receptor beta chain was sequenced for a study of blood T cell repertoires in COVID-19. Study at large: The samples span acute and convalescent COVID-19 from the United States, Italy and Spain. The cDNA or gDNA used as material had been derived from T cells, B-cell-depleted T cells, or PBMCs.

The CDR3 extends over 21 amino acids. V was clipped by 0 bases and J by 2 bases; unmatched bases: 16. Germline loops: CDR1 MGHRA, CDR2 YSYEKL. Study processing details: Amplification from reference gene primers served as the basis for estimated nucleated cell counts. Some clones are missing from TCRdb's copy, which holds only in-frame ones; the method was immunoSEQ multiplex PCR. That table furnishes V, J and clone size, whereas the DNA furnished D and trimming. The sample lists some 200,000 clones, about 85% occurring once. This receptor was taken from a woman younger than 35 who had recovered from COVID-19. Sequenced sample: peripheral blood. This sequence joins TRBV4-1 and TRBJ2-2, with 9 bases that match TRBD2. The CDR3 is CASSQDQVGLARGYNTGELFF. The CDR3 DNA reads as TGCGCCAGCAGCCAAGATCAGGTTGGACTAGCGAGGGGATATAACACCGGGGAGCTGTTTTTT.